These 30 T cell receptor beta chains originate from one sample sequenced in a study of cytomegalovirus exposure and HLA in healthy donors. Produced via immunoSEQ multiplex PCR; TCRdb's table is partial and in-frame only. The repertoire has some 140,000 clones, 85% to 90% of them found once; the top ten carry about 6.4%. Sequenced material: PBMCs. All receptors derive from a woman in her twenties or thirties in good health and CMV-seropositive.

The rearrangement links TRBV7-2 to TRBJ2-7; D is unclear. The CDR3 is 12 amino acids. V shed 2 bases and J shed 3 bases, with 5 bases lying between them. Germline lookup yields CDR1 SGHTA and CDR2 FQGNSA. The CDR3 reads CASSLTDYEQYF. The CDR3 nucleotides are TGTGCCAGCAGCTTAACAGACTACGAGCAGTACTTC.

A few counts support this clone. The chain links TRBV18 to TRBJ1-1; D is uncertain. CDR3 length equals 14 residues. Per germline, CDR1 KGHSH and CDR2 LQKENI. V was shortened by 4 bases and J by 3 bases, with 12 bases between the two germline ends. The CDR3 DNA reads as TGTGCCAGCTCACGGAGTGCATGGGACACTGAAGCTTTCTTT. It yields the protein CASSRSAWDTEAFF. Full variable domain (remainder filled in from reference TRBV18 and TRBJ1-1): NAGVMQNPRHLVRRRGQEARLRCSPMKGHSHVYWYRQLPEEGLKFMVYLQKENIIDESGMPKERFSAEFPKEGPSILRIQQVVRGDSAAYFCASSRSAWDTEAFFGQGTRLTVV.

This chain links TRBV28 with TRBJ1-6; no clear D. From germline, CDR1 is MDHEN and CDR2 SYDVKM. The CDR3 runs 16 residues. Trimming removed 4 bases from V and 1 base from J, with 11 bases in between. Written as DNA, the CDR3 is TGTGCCAGCAGTTCCCCCCGGCGGTCCTATAATTCACCCCTCCACTTT. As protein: CASSSPRRSYNSPLHF.

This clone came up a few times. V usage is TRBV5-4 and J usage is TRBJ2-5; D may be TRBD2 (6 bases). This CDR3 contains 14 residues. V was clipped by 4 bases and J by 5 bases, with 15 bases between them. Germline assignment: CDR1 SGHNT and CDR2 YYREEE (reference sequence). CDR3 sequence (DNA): TGTGCCAGCAGCCCCCCCGTTGGGAGGGAGACCCAGTACTTC. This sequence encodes CASSPPVGRETQYF.

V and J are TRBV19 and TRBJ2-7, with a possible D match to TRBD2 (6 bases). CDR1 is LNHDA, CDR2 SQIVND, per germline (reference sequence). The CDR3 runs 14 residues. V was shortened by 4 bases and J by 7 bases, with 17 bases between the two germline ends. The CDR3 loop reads CASSRGGGPQEQYF. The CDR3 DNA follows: TGTGCCAGTAGTAGGGGCGGAGGGCCCCAGGAGCAGTACTTC.

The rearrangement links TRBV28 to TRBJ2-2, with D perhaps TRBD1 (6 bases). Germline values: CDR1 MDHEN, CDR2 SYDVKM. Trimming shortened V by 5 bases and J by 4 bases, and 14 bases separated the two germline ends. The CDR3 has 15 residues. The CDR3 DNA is TGTGCCAGCAGTCCCCAGGGGTTGGGCACCGGGGAGCTGTTTTTT. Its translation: CASSPQGLGTGELFF.

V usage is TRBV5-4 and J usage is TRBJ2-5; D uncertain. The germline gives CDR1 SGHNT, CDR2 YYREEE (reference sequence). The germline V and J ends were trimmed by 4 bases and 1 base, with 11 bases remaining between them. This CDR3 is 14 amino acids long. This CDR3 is CASSASRPQETQYF. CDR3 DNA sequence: TGTGCCAGCAGCGCGTCCCGCCCCCAAGAGACCCAGTACTTC.

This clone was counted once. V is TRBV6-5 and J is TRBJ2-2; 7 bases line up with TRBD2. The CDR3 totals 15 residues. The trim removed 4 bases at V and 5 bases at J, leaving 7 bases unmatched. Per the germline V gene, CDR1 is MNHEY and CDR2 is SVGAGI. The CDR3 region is CASSSGLQRTGELFF. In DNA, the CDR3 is TGTGCCAGCAGTTCGGGACTACAAAGGACCGGGGAGCTGTTTTTT.

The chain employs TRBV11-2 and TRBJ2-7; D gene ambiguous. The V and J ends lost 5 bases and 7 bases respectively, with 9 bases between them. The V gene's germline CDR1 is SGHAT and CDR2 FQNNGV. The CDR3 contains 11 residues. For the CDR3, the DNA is TGTGCCAGCAGCCGTTTTATGGAGCAGTACTTC. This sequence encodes CASSRFMEQYF.

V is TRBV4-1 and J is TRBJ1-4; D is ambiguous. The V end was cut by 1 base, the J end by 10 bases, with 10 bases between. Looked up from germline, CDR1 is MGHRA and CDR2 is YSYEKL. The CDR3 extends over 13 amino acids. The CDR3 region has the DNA TGCGCCAGCAGCCAAGTCCCCAGTGGAAAACTGTTTTTT. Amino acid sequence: CASSQVPSGKLFF.

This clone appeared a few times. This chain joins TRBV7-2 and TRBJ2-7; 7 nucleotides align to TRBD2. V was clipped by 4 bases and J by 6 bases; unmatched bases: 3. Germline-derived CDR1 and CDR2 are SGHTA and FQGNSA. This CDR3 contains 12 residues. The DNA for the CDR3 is TGTGCCAGCAGCTACCTAGCGGCCGAGCAGTACTTC. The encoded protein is CASSYLAAEQYF.

The CDR3 DNA reads TGTGCCAGCAGCCTCGACAGGGATGAGCAGTTCTTC. Protein: CASSLDRDEQFF. V usage is TRBV6-5 and J usage is TRBJ2-1, with TRBD1 matching 7 bases. V shed 6 bases, J shed 8 bases, and the junction held 4 bases outside the gene matches. CDR3 length: 12 residues. Germline loops: CDR1 MNHEY, CDR2 SVGAGI.

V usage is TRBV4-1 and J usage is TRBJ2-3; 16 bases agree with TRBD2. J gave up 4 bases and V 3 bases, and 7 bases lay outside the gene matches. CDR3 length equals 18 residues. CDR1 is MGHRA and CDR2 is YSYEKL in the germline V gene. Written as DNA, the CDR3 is TGCGCCAGCAGCCAGAAGGGACTAGCGGGAGGGCGAGCAGATACGCAGTATTTT. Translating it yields CASSQKGLAGGRADTQYF.

The CDR3 DNA sequence: TGTGCCAGCAGCTTGGGGCCGGGACTAGCGGGGGGAGATACGCAGTATTTT. The encoded protein is CASSLGPGLAGGDTQYF. V gene TRBV5-4 combines with J gene TRBJ2-3, with 15 nucleotides matching TRBD2. This CDR3 comprises 17 residues. Germline values: CDR1 SGHNT, CDR2 YYREEE (reference sequence). Unmatched junction bases numbered 4, after V lost 0 bases and J lost 5 bases.

This CDR3 is CASSPRTGGLLWAYEQYF. In DNA form, the CDR3 reads TGTGCCAGCAGCCCACGGACAGGGGGCCTTCTTTGGGCCTACGAGCAGTACTTC. The chain recombines TRBV7-2 with TRBJ2-7, with 11 bases aligning to TRBD1. Germline lookup yields CDR1 SGHTA and CDR2 FQGNSA. V shed 5 bases and J 2 bases; nucleotides not matched to a gene: 14. The CDR3 spans 18 residues.

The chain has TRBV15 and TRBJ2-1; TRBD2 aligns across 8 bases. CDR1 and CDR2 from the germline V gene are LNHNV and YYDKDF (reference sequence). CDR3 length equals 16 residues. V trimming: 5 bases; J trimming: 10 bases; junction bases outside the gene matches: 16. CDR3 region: CATSGGPGLGYQEQFF. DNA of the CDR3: TGTGCCACCAGCGGAGGGCCGGGACTAGGGTACCAGGAGCAGTTCTTC.

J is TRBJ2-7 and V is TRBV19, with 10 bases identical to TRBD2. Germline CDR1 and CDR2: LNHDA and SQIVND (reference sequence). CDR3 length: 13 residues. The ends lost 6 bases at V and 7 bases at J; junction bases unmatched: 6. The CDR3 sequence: CASSPAGGREQYF. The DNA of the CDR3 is TGTGCCAGTAGCCCAGCGGGGGGGCGGGAGCAGTACTTC.

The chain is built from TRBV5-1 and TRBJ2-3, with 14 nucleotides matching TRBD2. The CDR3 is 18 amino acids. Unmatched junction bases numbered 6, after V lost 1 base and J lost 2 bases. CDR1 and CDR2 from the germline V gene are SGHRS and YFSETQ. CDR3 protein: CASSLRLAGGVNTDTQYF. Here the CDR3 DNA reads TGCGCCAGCAGCTTGCGACTAGCGGGAGGGGTAAACACAGATACGCAGTATTTT.

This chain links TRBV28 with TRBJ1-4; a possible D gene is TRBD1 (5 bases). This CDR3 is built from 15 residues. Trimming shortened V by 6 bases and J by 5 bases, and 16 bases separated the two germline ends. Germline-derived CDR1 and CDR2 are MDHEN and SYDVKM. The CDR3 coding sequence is TGTGCCAGCAGCCCCTTGACAGACAAGAATGAAAAACTGTTTTTT. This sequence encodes CASSPLTDKNEKLFF.

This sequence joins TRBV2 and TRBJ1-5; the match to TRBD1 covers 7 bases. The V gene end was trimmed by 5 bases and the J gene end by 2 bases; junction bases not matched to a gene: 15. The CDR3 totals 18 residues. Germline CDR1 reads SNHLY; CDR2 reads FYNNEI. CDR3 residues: CASSSFGQAETGNQPQHF. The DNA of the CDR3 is TGTGCCAGCAGTTCCTTTGGACAGGCCGAGACAGGCAATCAGCCCCAGCATTTT.

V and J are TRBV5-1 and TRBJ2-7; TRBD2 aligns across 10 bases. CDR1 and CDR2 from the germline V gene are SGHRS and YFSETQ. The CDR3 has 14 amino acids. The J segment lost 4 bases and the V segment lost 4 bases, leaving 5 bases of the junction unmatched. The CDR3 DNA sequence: TGCGCCAGCAGCCCGGGACTAGCGACTTACGAGCAGTACTTC. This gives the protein CASSPGLATYEQYF.

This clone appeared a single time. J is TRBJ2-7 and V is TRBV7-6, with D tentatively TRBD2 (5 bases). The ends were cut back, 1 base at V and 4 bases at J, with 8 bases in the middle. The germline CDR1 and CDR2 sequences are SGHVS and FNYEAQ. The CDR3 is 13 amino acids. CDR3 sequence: CASSLGEGYEQYF. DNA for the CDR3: TGTGCCAGCAGCTTAGGAGAGGGTTACGAGCAGTACTTC.

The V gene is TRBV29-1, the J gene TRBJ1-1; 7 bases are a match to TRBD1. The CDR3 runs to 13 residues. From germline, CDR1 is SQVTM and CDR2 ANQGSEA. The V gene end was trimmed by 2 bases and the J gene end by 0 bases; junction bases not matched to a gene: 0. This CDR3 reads CSVEQGVNTEAFF. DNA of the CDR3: TGCAGCGTTGAACAGGGGGTGAACACTGAAGCTTTCTTT.

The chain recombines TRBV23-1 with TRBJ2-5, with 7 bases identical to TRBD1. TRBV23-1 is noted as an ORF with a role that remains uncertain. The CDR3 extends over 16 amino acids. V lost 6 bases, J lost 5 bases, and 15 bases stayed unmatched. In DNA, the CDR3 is TGCGCCAGCAGCCTCGACAGGGAAGGGCTGTCGGAGACCCAGTACTTC. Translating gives CASSLDREGLSETQYF.

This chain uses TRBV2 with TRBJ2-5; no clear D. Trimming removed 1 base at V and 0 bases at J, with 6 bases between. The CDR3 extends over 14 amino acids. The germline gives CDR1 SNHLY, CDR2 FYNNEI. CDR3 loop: CASSEVSDQETQYF. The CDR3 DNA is TGTGCCAGCAGTGAAGTCTCAGACCAAGAGACCCAGTACTTC.

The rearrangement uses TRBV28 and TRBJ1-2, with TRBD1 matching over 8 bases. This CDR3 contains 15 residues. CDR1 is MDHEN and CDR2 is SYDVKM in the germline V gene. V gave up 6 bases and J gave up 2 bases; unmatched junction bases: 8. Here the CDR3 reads CASREPTGVNYGYTF. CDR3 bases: TGTGCCAGCAGGGAACCGACAGGGGTAAACTATGGCTACACCTTC.

The CDR3 protein is CASSLGRDFYNEQFF. The CDR3 DNA follows: TGTGCCAGCAGCTTAGGTCGGGATTTCTACAATGAGCAGTTCTTC. This rearrangement joins TRBV13 to TRBJ2-1; possibly TRBD2 for D (5 bases). V was clipped by 0 bases and J by 3 bases, with 9 bases between them. The CDR3 consists of 15 residues. The germline gives CDR1 PRHDT, CDR2 FYEKMQ (reference sequence).

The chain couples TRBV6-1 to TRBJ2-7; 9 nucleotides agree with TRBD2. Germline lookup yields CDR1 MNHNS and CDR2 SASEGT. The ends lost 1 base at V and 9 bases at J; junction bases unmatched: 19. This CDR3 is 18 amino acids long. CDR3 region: CASSEELAGPMPPCGQYF. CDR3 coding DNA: TGTGCCAGCAGTGAAGAGCTAGCGGGGCCAATGCCGCCTTGTGGGCAGTACTTC.

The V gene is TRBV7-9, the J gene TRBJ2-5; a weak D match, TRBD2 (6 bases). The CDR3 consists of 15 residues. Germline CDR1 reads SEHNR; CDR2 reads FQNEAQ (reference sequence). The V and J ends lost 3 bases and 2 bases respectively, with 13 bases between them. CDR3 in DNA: TGTGCCAGCAGCTTTGTCACAGGACTACAAGAGACCCAGTACTTC. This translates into CASSFVTGLQETQYF.

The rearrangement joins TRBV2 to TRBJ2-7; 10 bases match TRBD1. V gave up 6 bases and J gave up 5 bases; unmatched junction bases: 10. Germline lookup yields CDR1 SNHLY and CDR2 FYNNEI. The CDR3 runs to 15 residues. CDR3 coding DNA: TGTGCCAGCAGCCGGGCTCGGGACAGGGGCCACGAGCAGTACTTC. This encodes CASSRARDRGHEQYF.